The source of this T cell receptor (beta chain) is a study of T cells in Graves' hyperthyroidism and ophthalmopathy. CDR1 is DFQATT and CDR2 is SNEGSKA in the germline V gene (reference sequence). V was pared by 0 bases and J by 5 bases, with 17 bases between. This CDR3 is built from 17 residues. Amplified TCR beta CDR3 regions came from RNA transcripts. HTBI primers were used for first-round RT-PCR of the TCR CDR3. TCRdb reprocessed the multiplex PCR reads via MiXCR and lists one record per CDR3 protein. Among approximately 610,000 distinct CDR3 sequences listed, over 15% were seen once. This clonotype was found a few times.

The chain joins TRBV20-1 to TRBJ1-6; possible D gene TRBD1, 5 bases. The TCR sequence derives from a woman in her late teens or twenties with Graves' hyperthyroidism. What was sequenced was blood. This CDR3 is CSARDKGRVEDNSPLHF. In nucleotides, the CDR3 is TGCAGTGCTAGAGATAAGGGGCGGGTTGAGGATAATTCACCCCTCCACTTT.